Each of the 17 T cell receptor beta chains below was sequenced from the same sample in a study of cytomegalovirus exposure and HLA in healthy donors. PCR involved 60 Vbeta and 13 Jbeta primers. Profiled with immunoSEQ multiplex PCR; TCRdb holds only in-frame clones, not every one. The sample carries 200,000 or so clones, 84% recorded once. Sequencing was carried out using PBMCs. These receptor sequences come from a boy aged 5-17 years in good health and CMV-seronegative.

The chain employs TRBV11-2 and TRBJ2-5; perhaps TRBD2 as D (5 bases). Germline V CDR1 and CDR2: SGHAT, FQNNGV. CDR3 length equals 14 residues. With 5 bases removed from V and 2 bases from J, the gap between germline ends came to 12 bases. The CDR3: CASSPRTPQETQYF. CDR3 coding DNA: TGTGCCAGCAGCCCTCGGACTCCGCAAGAGACCCAGTACTTC.

The chain employs TRBV11-2 and TRBJ1-5, with TRBD1 identical over 12 bases. This CDR3 is 15 amino acids long. Trimming at V came to 5 bases and at J to 6 bases, leaving 5 bases not matched to a gene. Germline V gives CDR1 SGHAT, CDR2 FQNNGV. As DNA, the CDR3 is TGTGCCAGCAGCCTGGGACAGGGGGCTTTTCAGCCCCAGCATTTT. Protein product: CASSLGQGAFQPQHF.

The rearrangement uses TRBV6-5 and TRBJ2-1, with TRBD2 identical over 7 bases. Losses at the gene ends were 5 bases for V and 9 bases for J; bases not matched to a gene: 7. There are 13 residues in the CDR3. CDR1 and CDR2 from the germline V gene are MNHEY and SVGAGI. The chain's CDR3 is CASSSGWGGEQFF. The CDR3 nucleotides are TGTGCCAGCAGTAGCGGGTGGGGGGGTGAGCAGTTCTTC.

This rearrangement joins TRBV6-4 to TRBJ2-1; TRBD1 matches at 7 bases. The CDR3 length is 15 residues. Germline lookup yields CDR1 MRHNA and CDR2 SNTAGT. Germline trimming cut 5 bases from V and 4 bases from J; bases unmatched to any gene: 8. For the CDR3, the DNA is TGTGCCAGCAGTCCCGCGACAGGGCCTTACAATGAGCAGTTCTTC. Its protein is CASSPATGPYNEQFF.

The sample holds a few counts of this clone. The chain carries TRBV7-2 and TRBJ2-1, with 11 bases that match TRBD2. V was pared by 3 bases and J by 1 base, with 5 bases of the junction left unmatched. CDR1 is SGHTA and CDR2 is FQGNSA in the germline V gene. CDR3 length: 17 amino acids. The CDR3 spells CASSFLAGGSSYNEQFF. Written as DNA, the CDR3 is TGTGCCAGCAGCTTTCTAGCGGGGGGAAGTTCCTACAATGAGCAGTTCTTC.

The rearrangement links TRBV7-3 to TRBJ2-2; D gene uncertain. This CDR3 has 12 residues. V gave up 8 bases and J gave up 4 bases, with 8 bases separating them. CDR1 and CDR2 (germline): SGHTA, FQGTGA. Here the CDR3 reads CASGRPTGELFF. The CDR3, as DNA: TGTGCCAGCGGCAGGCCCACCGGGGAGCTGTTTTTT.

This rearrangement joins TRBV10-3 to TRBJ1-4; D is perhaps TRBD1 (6 bases). This CDR3 comprises 15 residues. Germline-derived CDR1 and CDR2 are ENHRY and SYGVKD. V lost 0 bases, J lost 3 bases, and 8 bases lay in between. CDR3 region: CAISESDSPNEKLFF. The CDR3 region has the DNA TGTGCCATCAGTGAGTCGGACAGCCCTAATGAAAAACTGTTTTTT.

The chain joins TRBV7-8 to TRBJ1-1; possibly TRBD1 for D (5 bases). The V and J ends lost 5 bases and 6 bases respectively, with 10 bases between them. The CDR3 has 12 residues. The germline V gene has CDR1 SGHVS and CDR2 FQNEAQ. The DNA of the CDR3 is TGTGCCAGCAGCCCCCAGGGTGCTGAAGCTTTCTTT. It yields the protein CASSPQGAEAFF.

V is TRBV5-1 and J is TRBJ1-4; TRBD1 agrees at 7 bases. The CDR3 spans 14 residues. From germline, CDR1 is SGHRS and CDR2 YFSETQ. The V and J ends lost 3 bases and 4 bases, in that order; junction bases with no gene match: 3. The CDR3 loop reads CASSWGQNNEKLFF. The DNA for the CDR3 is TGCGCCAGCAGCTGGGGACAGAATAATGAAAAACTGTTTTTT.

The DNA of the CDR3 is TGTGCCAGTAGTTTTGGACAGGGGAACACTGAAGCTTTCTTT. Encoded protein: CASSFGQGNTEAFF. The genes are TRBV19 and TRBJ1-1; 8 bases map to TRBD1. The CDR3 length is 14 residues. Germline assignment: CDR1 LNHDA and CDR2 SQIVND (reference sequence). Germline trimming cut 5 bases from V and 1 base from J; bases unmatched to any gene: 3. The full variable domain, with the rest looked up from reference TRBV19 and TRBJ1-1, is DGGITQSPKYLFRKEGQNVTLSCEQNLNHDAMYWYRQDPGQGLRLIYYSQIVNDFQKGDIAEGYSVSREKKESFPLTVTSAQKNPTAFYLCASSFGQGNTEAFFGQGTRLTVV.

This chain connects TRBV7-9 to TRBJ2-7, with D unclear. Germline loops: CDR1 SEHNR, CDR2 FQNEAQ (reference sequence). Trimming stripped 4 bases from V and 3 bases from J, with 10 bases between. The CDR3 has 13 amino acids. DNA of the CDR3: TGTGCCAGCAGCTATGGCCTGGTCTACGAGCAGTACTTC. Protein product: CASSYGLVYEQYF. Looking up the rest from reference TRBV7-9 and TRBJ2-7 gives the full variable domain: DTGVSQNPRHKITKRGQNVTFRCDPISEHNRLYWYRQTLGQGPEFLTYFQNEAQLEKSRLLSDRFSAERPKGSFSTLEIQRTEQGDSAMYLCASSYGLVYEQYFGPGTRLTVT.

This sequence joins TRBV9 and TRBJ2-1; 7 bases match TRBD2. The germline gives CDR1 SGDLS, CDR2 YYNGEE. With V trimmed by 5 bases and J by 8 bases, 7 bases remained unmatched. This CDR3 spans 13 amino acids. Written as DNA, the CDR3 is TGTGCCAGCAGTCTCGGGGGGATCGATGAGCAGTTCTTC. Translated: CASSLGGIDEQFF.

The chain couples TRBV29-1 to TRBJ2-5; 12 bases fit TRBD2. The CDR3 runs to 15 residues. Trimming cost V 6 bases and J 11 bases; bases outside gene matches: 16. The germline CDR1 and CDR2 sequences are SQVTM and ANQGSEA. CDR3 loop: CSVGYLGLAGIKQYF. CDR3 in DNA: TGCAGCGTCGGCTATTTAGGACTAGCGGGAATTAAGCAGTACTTC. The complete variable domain, with remaining parts taken from reference TRBV29-1 and TRBJ2-5, reads SAVISQKPSRDICQRGTSLTIQCQVDSQVTMMFWYRQQPGQSLTLIATANQGSEATYESGFVIDKFPISRPNLTFSTLTVSNMSPEDSSIYLCSVGYLGLAGIKQYFGPGTRLLVL.

The chain links TRBV5-1 to TRBJ2-7; possible D gene TRBD2, 5 bases. The CDR3 runs to 14 residues. Germline CDR1 is SGHRS and CDR2 is YFSETQ. V was clipped by 0 bases and J by 2 bases, with 9 bases between them. As DNA, the CDR3 is TGCGCCAGCAGCTTGGCGGGAACCGCCTACGAGCAGTACTTC. Its protein product is CASSLAGTAYEQYF.

The chain is built from TRBV9 and TRBJ2-1; TRBD2 matches 8 bases. CDR1 and CDR2 (germline): SGDLS, YYNGEE. V shed 0 bases and J 8 bases; nucleotides not matched to a gene: 7. This CDR3 spans 15 amino acids. CDR3 amino acids: CASSVAGLVGYEQFF. CDR3 bases: TGTGCCAGCAGCGTAGCGGGACTAGTTGGGTATGAGCAGTTCTTC.

The chain recombines TRBV10-3 with TRBJ2-5, with D possibly being TRBD1 (5 bases). The V gene lost 6 bases and the J gene lost 5 bases, with 22 bases spanning the gap. From germline, CDR1 is ENHRY and CDR2 SYGVKD. The length of the CDR3 is 16 residues. CDR3 sequence: CAIRQGSGDGSETQYF. CDR3 DNA sequence: TGTGCCATCAGGCAGGGTTCCGGAGACGGGTCGGAGACCCAGTACTTC.

The chain is built from TRBV28 and TRBJ1-2; TRBD1 matches at 7 bases. From germline, CDR1 is MDHEN and CDR2 SYDVKM. Trimming cost V 5 bases and J 3 bases; bases outside gene matches: 9. The CDR3 spans 15 residues. The CDR3 DNA sequence: TGTGCCAGCAGTCCCTACATCGGGACAGACTATGGCTACACCTTC. As protein: CASSPYIGTDYGYTF.